This note documents a single T cell receptor (beta chain) sequence. Germline V gives CDR1 MNHEY, CDR2 SMNVEV (reference sequence). The V gene lost 3 bases and the J gene lost 8 bases, with 11 bases spanning the gap. The CDR3 is 14 amino acids. Produced via immunoSEQ multiplex PCR; TCRdb's table is partial and in-frame only. The repertoire has about 2 million clones, about 95% of them found once; the top ten carry under 0.15%. This sample is drawn from a study of shared clonotypes between healthy human individuals. This TCR derives from a man between 18 and 35 years old in good health. The rearrangement uses TRBV27 and TRBJ1-6; D ambiguous. What was sequenced was naive CD4+ T cells sorted from blood. The subset here: CD45RA+ positively selected. Here the CDR3 DNA reads TGTGCCAGCAGTTTTGTGCAGAAACATTCACCCCTCCACTTT. Its protein product is CASSFVQKHSPLHF.